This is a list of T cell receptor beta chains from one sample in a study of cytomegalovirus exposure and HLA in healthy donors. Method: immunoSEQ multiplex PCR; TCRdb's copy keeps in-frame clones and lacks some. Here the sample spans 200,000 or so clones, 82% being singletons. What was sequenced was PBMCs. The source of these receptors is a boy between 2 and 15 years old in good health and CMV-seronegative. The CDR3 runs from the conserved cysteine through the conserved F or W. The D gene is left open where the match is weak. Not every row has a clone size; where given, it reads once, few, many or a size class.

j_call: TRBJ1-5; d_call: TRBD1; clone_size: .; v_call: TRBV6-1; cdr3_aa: CASSETRGNNQPQHF; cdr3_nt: TGTGCCAGCAGCGAAACCAGGGGGAACAATCAGCCCCAGCATTTT
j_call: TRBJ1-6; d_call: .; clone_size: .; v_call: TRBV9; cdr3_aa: CASSAGHSLVRNSPLHF; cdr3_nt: TGTGCCAGCAGCGCGGGACATTCTCTTGTTCGGAATTCACCCCTCCACTTT
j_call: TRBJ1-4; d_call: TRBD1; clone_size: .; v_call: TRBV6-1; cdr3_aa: CASSQQGNEKLFF; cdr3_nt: TGTGCCAGCAGCCAACAGGGGAACGAAAAACTGTTTTTT
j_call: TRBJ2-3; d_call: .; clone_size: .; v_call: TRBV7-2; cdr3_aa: CASSLTPGNRGDTQYF; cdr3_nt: TGTGCCAGCAGCCTGACTCCCGGAAACCGAGGAGATACGCAGTATTTT
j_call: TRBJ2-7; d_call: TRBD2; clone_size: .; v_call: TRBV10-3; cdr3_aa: CAISKTGTSGYEQYF; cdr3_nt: TGTGCCATCAGTAAAACCGGGACTAGCGGCTACGAGCAGTACTTC
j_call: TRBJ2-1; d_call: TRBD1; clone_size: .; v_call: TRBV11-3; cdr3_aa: CASSLGGQGTYNEQFF; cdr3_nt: TGTGCCAGCAGCTTAGGGGGACAGGGGACCTACAATGAGCAGTTCTTC
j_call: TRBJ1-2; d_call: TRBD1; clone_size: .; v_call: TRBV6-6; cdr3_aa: CASSRQGAYGYTF; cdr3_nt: TGTGCCAGCAGTAGACAGGGGGCTTATGGCTACACCTTC
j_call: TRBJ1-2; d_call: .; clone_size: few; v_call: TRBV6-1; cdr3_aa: CASSEQGNYGYTF; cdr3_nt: TGTGCCAGCAGTGAGCAGGGAAACTATGGCTACACCTTC
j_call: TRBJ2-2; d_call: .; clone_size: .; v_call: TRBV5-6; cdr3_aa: CASSYARGSGELFF; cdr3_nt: TGTGCCAGCAGCTACGCTCGGGGTTCCGGGGAGCTGTTTTTT
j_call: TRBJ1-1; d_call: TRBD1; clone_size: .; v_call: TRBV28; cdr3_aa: CASSDTRTGNTEAFF; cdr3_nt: TGTGCCAGCAGTGATACTCGGACAGGGAACACTGAAGCTTTCTTT
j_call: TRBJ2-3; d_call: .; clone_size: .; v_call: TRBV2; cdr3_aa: CASSDGTHPRDTQYF; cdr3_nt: TGTGCCAGCAGTGATGGGACTCACCCTCGAGATACGCAGTATTTT
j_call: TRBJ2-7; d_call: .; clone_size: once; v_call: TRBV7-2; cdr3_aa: CASSPTGDVSYDEQYF; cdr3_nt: TGTGCCAGCAGCCCCACGGGGGATGTAAGCTATGACGAGCAGTACTTC
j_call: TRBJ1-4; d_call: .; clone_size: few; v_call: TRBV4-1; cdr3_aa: CASSPGDRREIGEKLFF; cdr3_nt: TGCGCCAGCAGCCCAGGGGACCGTCGGGAAATCGGCGAAAAACTGTTTTTT
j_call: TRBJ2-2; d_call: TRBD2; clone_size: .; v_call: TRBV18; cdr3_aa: CASSLRTPGGLAGNTGELFF; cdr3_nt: TGTGCCAGCTCACTAAGGACCCCGGGTGGACTAGCGGGGAACACCGGGGAGCTGTTTTTT
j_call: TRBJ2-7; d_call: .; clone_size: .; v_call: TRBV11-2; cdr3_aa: CASSLSDSAYEQYF; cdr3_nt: TGTGCCAGCAGCTTGTCGGACTCGGCCTACGAGCAGTACTTC
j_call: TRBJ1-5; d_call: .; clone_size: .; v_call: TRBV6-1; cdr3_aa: CASSDWQAGQPQHF; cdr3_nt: TGTGCCAGCAGTGATTGGCAGGCTGGGCAGCCCCAGCATTTT
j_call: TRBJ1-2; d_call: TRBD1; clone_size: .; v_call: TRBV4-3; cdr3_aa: CASSQVGIDRGWGGYTF; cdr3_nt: TGCGCCAGCAGCCAAGTAGGGATTGACAGGGGTTGGGGCGGCTACACCTTC